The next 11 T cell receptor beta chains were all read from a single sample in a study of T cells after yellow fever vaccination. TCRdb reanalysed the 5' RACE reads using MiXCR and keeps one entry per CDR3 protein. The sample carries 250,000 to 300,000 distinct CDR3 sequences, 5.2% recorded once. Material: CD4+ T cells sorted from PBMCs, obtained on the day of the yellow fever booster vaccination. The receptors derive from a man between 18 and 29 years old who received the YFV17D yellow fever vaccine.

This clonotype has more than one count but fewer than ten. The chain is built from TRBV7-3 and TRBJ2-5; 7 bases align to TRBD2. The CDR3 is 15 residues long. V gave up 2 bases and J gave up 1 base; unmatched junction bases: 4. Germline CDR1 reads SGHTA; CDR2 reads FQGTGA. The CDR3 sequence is CASSLGRGTQETQYF. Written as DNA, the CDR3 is TGTGCCAGCAGCTTAGGGCGGGGGACCCAAGAGACCCAGTACTTC.

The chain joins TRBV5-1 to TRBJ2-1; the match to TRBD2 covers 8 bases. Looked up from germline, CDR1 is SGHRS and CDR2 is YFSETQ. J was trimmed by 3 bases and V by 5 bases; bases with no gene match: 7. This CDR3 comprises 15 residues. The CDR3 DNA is TGCGCCAGCAGTCCGGGGGGGGGCAACTACAATGAGCAGTTCTTC. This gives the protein CASSPGGGNYNEQFF.

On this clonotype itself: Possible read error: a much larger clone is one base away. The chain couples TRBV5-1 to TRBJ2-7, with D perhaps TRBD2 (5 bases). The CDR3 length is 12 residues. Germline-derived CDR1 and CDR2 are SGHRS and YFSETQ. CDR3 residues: CDSSARAYEQYF. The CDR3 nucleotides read TGCGACAGCAGCGCGCGGGCCTACGAGCAGTACTTC.

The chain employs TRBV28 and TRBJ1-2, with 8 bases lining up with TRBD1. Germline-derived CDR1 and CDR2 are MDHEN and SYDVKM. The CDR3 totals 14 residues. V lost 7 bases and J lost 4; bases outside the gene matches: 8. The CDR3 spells CASKTGGPIYGYTF. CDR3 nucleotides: TGTGCCAGCAAAACAGGGGGACCCATCTATGGCTACACCTTC.

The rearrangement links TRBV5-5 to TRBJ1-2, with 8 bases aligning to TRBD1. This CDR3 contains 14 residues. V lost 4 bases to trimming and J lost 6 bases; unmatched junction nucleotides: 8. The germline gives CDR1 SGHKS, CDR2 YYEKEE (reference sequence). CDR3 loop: CASSPAAGGHGYTF. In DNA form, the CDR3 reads TGTGCCAGCAGCCCCGCGGCAGGGGGCCATGGCTACACCTTC. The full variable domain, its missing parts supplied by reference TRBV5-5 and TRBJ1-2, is DAGVTQSPTHLIKTRGQQVTLRCSPISGHKSVSWYQQVLGQGPQFIFQYYEKEERGRGNFPDRFSARQFPNYSSELNVNALLLGDSALYLCASSPAAGGHGYTFGSGTRLTVV.

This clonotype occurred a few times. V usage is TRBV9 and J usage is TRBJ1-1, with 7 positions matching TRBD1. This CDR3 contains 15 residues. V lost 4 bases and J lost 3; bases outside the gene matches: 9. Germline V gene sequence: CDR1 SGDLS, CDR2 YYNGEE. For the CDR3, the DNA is TGTGCCAGCAGCCCACGACAGGGTGGGGACACTGAAGCTTTCTTT. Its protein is CASSPRQGGDTEAFF.

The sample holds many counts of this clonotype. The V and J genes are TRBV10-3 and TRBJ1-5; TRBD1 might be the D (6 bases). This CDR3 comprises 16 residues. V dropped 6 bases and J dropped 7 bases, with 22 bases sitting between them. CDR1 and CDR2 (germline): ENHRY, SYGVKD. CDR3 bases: TGTGCCATCAGCCAACGAACCGGGACAACGGGGCAGCCCCAGCATTTT. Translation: CAISQRTGTTGQPQHF.

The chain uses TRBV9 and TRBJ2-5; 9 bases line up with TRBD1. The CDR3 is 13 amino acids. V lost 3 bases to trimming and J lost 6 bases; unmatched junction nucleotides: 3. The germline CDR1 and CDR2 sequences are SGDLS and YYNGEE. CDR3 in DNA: TGTGCCAGCAGCGCGGGACAGGGTCAGACCCAGTACTTC. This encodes CASSAGQGQTQYF.

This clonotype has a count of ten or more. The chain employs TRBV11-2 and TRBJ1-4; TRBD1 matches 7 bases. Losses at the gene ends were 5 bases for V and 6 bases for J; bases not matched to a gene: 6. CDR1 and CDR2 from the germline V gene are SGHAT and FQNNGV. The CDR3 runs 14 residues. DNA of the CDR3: TGTGCCAGCAGCCGAAGGGGGCGGGATGAAAAACTGTTTTTT. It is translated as CASSRRGRDEKLFF.

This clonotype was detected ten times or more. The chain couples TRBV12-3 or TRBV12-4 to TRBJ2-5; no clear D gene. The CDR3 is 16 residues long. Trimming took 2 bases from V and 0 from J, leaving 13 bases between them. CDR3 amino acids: CASSLSETWYQETQYF. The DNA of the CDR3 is TGTGCCAGCAGTTTATCGGAGACCTGGTACCAAGAGACCCAGTACTTC.

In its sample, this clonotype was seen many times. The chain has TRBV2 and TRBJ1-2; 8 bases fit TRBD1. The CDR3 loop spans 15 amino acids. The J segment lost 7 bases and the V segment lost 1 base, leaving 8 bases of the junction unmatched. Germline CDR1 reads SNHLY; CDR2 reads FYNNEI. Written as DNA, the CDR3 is TGTGCCAGCAGTGAAGACAGGGGGAAGAGCGGTGGCTACACCTTC. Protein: CASSEDRGKSGGYTF.